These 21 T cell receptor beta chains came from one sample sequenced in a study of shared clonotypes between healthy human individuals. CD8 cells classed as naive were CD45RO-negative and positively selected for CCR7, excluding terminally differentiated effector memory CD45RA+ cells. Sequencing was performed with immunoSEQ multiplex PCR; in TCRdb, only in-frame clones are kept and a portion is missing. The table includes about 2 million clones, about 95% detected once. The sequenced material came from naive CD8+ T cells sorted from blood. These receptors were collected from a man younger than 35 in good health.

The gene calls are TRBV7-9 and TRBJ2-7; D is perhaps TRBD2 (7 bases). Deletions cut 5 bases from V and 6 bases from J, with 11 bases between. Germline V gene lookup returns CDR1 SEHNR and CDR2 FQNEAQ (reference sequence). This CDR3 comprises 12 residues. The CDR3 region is CASSQGGVEQYF. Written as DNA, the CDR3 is TGTGCCAGCAGCCAAGGGGGGGTCGAGCAGTACTTC. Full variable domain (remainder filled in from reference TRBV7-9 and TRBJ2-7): DTGVSQNPRHKITKRGQNVTFRCDPISEHNRLYWYRQTLGQGPEFLTYFQNEAQLEKSRLLSDRFSAERPKGSFSTLEIQRTEQGDSAMYLCASSQGGVEQYFGPGTRLTVT.

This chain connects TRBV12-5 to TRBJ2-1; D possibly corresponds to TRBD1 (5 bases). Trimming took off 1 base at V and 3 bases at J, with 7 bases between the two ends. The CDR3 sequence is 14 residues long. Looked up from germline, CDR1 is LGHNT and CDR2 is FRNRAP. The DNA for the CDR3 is TGTGCTAGTGGTTTGGGAGACAGCTACAATGAGCAGTTCTTC. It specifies CASGLGDSYNEQFF. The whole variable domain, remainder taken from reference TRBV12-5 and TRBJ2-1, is DARVTQTPRHKVTEMGQEVTMRCQPILGHNTVFWYRQTMMQGLELLAYFRNRAPLDDSGMPKDRFSAEMPDATLATLKIQPSEPRDSAVYFCASGLGDSYNEQFFGPGTRLTVL.

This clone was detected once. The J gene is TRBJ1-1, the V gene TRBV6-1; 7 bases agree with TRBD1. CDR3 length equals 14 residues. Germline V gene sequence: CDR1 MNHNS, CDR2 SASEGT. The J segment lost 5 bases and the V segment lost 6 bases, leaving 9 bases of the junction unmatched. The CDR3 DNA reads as TGTGCCAGCAGACCCCGGGAGGGGGCGACTGAAGCTTTCTTT. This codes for CASRPREGATEAFF.

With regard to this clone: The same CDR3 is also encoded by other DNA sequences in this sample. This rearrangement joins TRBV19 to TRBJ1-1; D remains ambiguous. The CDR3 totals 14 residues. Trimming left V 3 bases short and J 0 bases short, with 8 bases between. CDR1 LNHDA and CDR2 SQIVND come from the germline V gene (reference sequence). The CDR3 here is CASSISHLNTEAFF. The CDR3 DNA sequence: TGTGCCAGTAGTATCTCTCATTTGAACACTGAAGCTTTCTTT.

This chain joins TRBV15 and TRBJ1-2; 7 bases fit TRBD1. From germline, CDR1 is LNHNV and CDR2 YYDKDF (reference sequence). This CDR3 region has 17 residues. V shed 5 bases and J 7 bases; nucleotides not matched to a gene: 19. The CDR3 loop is CATSSEAFGTDFCGYTF. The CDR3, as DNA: TGTGCCACCAGCTCAGAAGCCTTCGGGACAGATTTTTGTGGCTACACCTTC.

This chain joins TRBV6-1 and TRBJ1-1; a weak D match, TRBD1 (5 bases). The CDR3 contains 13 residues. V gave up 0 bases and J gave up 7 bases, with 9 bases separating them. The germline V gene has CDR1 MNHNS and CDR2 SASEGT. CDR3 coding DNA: TGTGCCAGCAGTGAAGCGTCGACAGTTGAAGCTTTCTTT. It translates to CASSEASTVEAFF.

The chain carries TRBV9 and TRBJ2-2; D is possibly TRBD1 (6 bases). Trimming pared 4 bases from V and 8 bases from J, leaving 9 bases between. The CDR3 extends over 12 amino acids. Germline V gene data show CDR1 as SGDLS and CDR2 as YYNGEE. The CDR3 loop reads CASSFRGGELFF. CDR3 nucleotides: TGTGCCAGCAGCTTCAGGGGAGGGGAGCTGTTTTTT.

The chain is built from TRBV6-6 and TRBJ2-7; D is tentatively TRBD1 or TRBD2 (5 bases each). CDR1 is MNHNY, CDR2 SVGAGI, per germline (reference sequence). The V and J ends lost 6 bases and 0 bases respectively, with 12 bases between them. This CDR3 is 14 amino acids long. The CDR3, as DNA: TGTGCCAGCAGGGGGACCGACTTCTCCTACGAGCAGTACTTC. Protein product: CASRGTDFSYEQYF.

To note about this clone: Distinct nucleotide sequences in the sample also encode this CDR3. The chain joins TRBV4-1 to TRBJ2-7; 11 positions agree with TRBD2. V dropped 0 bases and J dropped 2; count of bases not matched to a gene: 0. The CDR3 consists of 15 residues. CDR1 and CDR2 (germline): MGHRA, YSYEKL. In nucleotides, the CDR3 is TGCGCCAGCAGCCAAGAACTAGCGGGGGCCTACGAGCAGTACTTC. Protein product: CASSQELAGAYEQYF.

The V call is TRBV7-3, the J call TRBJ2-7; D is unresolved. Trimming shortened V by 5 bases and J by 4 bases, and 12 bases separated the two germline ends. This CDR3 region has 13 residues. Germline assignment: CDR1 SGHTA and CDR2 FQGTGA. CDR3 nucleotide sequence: TGTGCCAGCAGCGAGTCCGACGGGTACGAGCAGTACTTC. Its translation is CASSESDGYEQYF.

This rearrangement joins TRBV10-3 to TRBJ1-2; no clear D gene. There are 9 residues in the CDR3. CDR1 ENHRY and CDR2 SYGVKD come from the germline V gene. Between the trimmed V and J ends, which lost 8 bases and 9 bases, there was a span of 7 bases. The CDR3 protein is CAIGESYTF. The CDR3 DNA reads TGTGCCATCGGGGAAAGCTACACCTTC.

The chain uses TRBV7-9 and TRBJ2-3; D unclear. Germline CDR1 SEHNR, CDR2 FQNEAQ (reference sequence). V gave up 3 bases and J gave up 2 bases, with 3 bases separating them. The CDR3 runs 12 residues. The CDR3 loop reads CASSFDTDTQYF. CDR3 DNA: TGTGCCAGCAGCTTCGACACAGATACGCAGTATTTT.

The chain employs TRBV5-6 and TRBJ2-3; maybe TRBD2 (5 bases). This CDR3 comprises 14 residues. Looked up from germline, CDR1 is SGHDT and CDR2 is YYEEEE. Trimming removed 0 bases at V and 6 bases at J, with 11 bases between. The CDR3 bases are TGTGCCAGCAGCTTGGCCGAGGGTCAGGATACGCAGTATTTT. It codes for CASSLAEGQDTQYF.

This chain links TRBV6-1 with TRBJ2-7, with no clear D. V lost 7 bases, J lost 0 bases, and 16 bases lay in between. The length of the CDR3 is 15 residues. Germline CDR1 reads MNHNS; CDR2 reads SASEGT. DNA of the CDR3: TGTGCCAGCACCGAACCCGGCCTTAGCTCCTACGAGCAGTACTTC. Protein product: CASTEPGLSSYEQYF.

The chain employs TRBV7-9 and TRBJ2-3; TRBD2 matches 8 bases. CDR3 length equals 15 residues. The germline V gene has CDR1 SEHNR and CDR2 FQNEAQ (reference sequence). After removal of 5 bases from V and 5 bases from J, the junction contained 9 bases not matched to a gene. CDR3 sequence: CASSPIGLAGDTQYF. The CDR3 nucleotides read TGTGCCAGCAGCCCTATAGGACTAGCTGGAGATACGCAGTATTTT.

The CDR3 here is CSVPAGLTGETQYF. CDR3 nucleotide sequence: TGCAGCGTTCCTGCGGGGCTAACCGGAGAGACCCAGTACTTC. This sequence joins TRBV29-1 and TRBJ2-5; D is possibly TRBD2 (6 bases). The CDR3 length is 14 residues. V was trimmed by 5 bases and J by 4 bases, leaving 17 bases between them. Germline V gene lookup returns CDR1 SQVTM and CDR2 ANQGSEA.

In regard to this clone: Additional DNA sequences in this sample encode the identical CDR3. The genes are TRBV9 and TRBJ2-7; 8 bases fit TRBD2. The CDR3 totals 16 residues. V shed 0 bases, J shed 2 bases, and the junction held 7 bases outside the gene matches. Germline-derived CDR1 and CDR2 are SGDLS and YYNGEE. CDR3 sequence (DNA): TGTGCCAGCAGCGTAGGGGCTAGCGGGTCCACCTACGAGCAGTACTTC. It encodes CASSVGASGSTYEQYF. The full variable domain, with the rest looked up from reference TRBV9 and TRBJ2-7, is DSGVTQTPKHLITATGQRVTLRCSPRSGDLSVYWYQQSLDQGLQFLIQYYNGEERAKGNILERFSAQQFPDLHSELNLSSLELGDSALYFCASSVGASGSTYEQYFGPGTRLTVT.

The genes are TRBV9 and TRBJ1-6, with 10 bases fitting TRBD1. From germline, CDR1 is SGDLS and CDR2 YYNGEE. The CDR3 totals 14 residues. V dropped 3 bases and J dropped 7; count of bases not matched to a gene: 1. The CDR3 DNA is TGTGCCAGCAGCGGGACAGGGGGAAATTCACCCCTCCACTTT. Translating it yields CASSGTGGNSPLHF.

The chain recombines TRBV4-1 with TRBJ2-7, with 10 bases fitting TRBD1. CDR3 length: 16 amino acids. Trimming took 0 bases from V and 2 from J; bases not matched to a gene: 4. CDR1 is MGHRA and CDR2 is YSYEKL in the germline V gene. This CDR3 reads CASSQEGTGEAYEQYF. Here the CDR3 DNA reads TGCGCCAGCAGCCAAGAGGGGACAGGGGAGGCCTACGAGCAGTACTTC.

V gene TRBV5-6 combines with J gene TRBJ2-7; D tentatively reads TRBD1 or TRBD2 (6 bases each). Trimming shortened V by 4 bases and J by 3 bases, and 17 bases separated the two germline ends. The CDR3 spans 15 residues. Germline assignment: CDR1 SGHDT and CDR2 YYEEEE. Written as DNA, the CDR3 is TGTGCCAGCAGCCCAGAGGGGGGAAGGGGCTACGAGCAGTACTTC. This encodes CASSPEGGRGYEQYF.

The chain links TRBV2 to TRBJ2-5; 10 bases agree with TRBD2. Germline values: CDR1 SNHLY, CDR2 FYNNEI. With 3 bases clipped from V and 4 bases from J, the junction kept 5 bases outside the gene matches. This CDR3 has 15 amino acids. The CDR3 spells CASSDWTSGIETQYF. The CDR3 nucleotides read TGTGCCAGCAGTGATTGGACTAGCGGTATAGAGACCCAGTACTTC.